Listed here are 7 T cell receptor beta chains from one sample, sequenced in a study of blood T cell repertoires in COVID-19. Sequenced by immunoSEQ multiplex PCR; TCRdb stores in-frame clones only, minus some. The sample lists around 150,000 clones, over 70% seen once, with approximately 3.6% in the top ten. The sequencing sample was made of PBMCs or T cells enriched from blood (not recorded which). Every receptor here comes from a woman aged 60-75 years who had recovered from COVID-19.

The chain carries TRBV7-6 and TRBJ1-5; D is perhaps TRBD1 (5 bases). Deletions cut 1 base from V and 2 bases from J, with 9 bases between. Germline CDR1 is SGHVS and CDR2 is FNYEAQ. The CDR3 sequence is 15 residues long. This chain's CDR3 is CASSLEGLGNQPQHF. The DNA for the CDR3 is TGTGCCAGCAGCTTAGAGGGGTTGGGCAATCAGCCCCAGCATTTT.

The rearrangement uses TRBV4-1 and TRBJ1-1, with 7 bases aligning to TRBD1. The germline V gene has CDR1 MGHRA and CDR2 YSYEKL. The CDR3 contains 15 residues. With V trimmed by 5 bases and J by 7 bases, 13 bases remained unmatched. CDR3 DNA: TGCGCCAGCAGCGTAGTCGGCAGGGGGGTTGGTGAAGCTTTCTTT. This gives the protein CASSVVGRGVGEAFF.

The gene calls are TRBV9 and TRBJ1-1; 8 bases match TRBD1. The CDR3 loop spans 14 amino acids. CDR1 is SGDLS and CDR2 is YYNGEE in the germline V gene. The V segment lost 3 bases and the J segment 5 bases; nucleotides outside the gene matches: 6. CDR3 in amino acids: CASSEDRVGTEAFF. The CDR3 nucleotides read TGTGCCAGCAGCGAGGACAGGGTTGGGACTGAAGCTTTCTTT.

The gene calls are TRBV10-1 and TRBJ1-1; 9 nucleotides match TRBD1. This CDR3 comprises 15 residues. In germline, CDR1 is WNHNN, CDR2 SYGVQD (reference sequence). Trimming at V came to 4 bases and at J to 3 bases, leaving 6 bases not matched to a gene. The CDR3: CASSATGGGYTEAFF. The CDR3 DNA is TGCGCCAGCAGTGCCACAGGGGGCGGATACACTGAAGCTTTCTTT.

J is TRBJ1-6 and V is TRBV5-3, with D unclear. TRBV5-3 belongs to the ORF category, with a function that is uncertain. The CDR3 spans 17 residues. Trimming shortened V by 0 bases and J by 6 bases, and 16 bases separated the two germline ends. Here the CDR3 DNA reads TGTGCCAGAAGCTTGGCTCACAGCCTTCACGGTAATTCACCCCTCCACTTT. It yields the protein CARSLAHSLHGNSPLHF.

This rearrangement joins TRBV10-3 to TRBJ1-2; 10 nucleotides agree with TRBD1. CDR1 is ENHRY and CDR2 is SYGVKD in the germline V gene. The CDR3 extends over 14 amino acids. J was trimmed by 6 bases and V by 5 bases; bases with no gene match: 6. CDR3 amino acids: CAISPIGTGDGYTF. The CDR3 nucleotides read TGTGCCATCAGTCCCATCGGGACAGGGGATGGCTACACCTTC.

This clone was counted a few times. V usage is TRBV4-1 and J usage is TRBJ2-3; maybe TRBD2 (5 bases). The V end was cut by 1 base, the J end by 5 bases, with 7 bases between. This CDR3 has 13 amino acids. Germline V gene data show CDR1 as MGHRA and CDR2 as YSYEKL. CDR3 nucleotides: TGCGCCAGCAGCCAAGGTGGGAGAGATACGCAGTATTTT. This gives the protein CASSQGGRDTQYF.